This note documents a single TCR beta chain sequence. The antigen remains undetermined. The CDR3 is 14 amino acids. The V gene's germline CDR1 is SEHNR and CDR2 FQNEAQ (reference sequence). Trimming left V 3 bases short and J 5 bases short, with 10 bases between. The data derive from a study of beta chain features in type 1 diabetes. For the study at large: Patients shared similar age, gender and cell yields with healthy donors. Across the samples, roughly 98 million sorted cells were examined in total. Study-level points and caveats: In the patient group, naive, central memory and Treg TCRB repertoires seemed more alike than in the healthy donor group. When Type 1 diabetes patients were examined, their TCRB CDR3s proved moderately but significantly shorter in all four CD4+ subsets.

The whole isolated RNA underwent reverse transcription, so sequencing captured expressed TCRB transcripts. Assay used: immunoSEQ multiplex PCR; TCRdb lists only in-frame clones, some missing. The sample comprises a few hundred thousand clones, approximately 14% of which are singletons, and 0.015% to 0.02% rests with the top ten. The source material was naive CD4+ T cells from blood. The clonotype comes from a man aged 25 to 45 with type 1 diabetes. The V gene is TRBV7-9, the J gene TRBJ1-4, with D unresolved. The CDR3 loop is CASSFGGGNEKLFF. CDR3 DNA: TGTGCCAGCAGCTTTGGTGGCGGGAATGAAAAACTGTTTTTT.